Shown below are 3 T cell receptor beta chains from a single sample sequenced in a study of T cells in Graves' hyperthyroidism and ophthalmopathy. The TCR beta CDR3 regions underwent amplification using RNA transcripts as the source. Researchers ran a first-round RT-PCR on the TCR CDR3 using the HTBI primer set. TCRdb re-called the multiplex PCR reads with MiXCR, one entry per CDR3 protein. The sample shows a few hundred thousand distinct CDR3 sequences, 15% to 20% of them seen only once. The sample consisted of blood. The origin of the receptors is a middle-aged woman with Graves' ophthalmopathy.

On this clonotype: A much larger clone differs from this one at a single base, so this may be a read error. CDR3 DNA sequence: TGCGCCAGCAGCTTGCGGTCATGCAATCAGCCCCAGCATTTT. It translates to CASSLRSCNQPQHF. The chain carries TRBV5-1 and TRBJ1-5; D is unresolved. CDR1 is SGHRS and CDR2 is YFSETQ in the germline V gene. The length of the CDR3 is 14 residues. V was shortened by 1 base and J by 2 bases, with 7 bases between the two germline ends. Supplemented by reference TRBV5-1 and TRBJ1-5, the full variable domain reads KAGVTQTPRYLIKTRGQQVTLSCSPISGHRSVSWYQQTPGQGLQFLFEYFSETQRNKGNFPGRFSGRQFSNSRSEMNVSTLELGDSALYLCASSLRSCNQPQHFGDGTRLSIL.

This clonotype was picked up many times. This sequence joins TRBV15 and TRBJ2-2; D gene unclear. The germline gives CDR1 LNHNV, CDR2 YYDKDF (reference sequence). The CDR3 extends over 17 amino acids. The V end was cut by 6 bases, the J end by 0 bases, with 17 bases between. Here the CDR3 DNA reads TGTGCCACCAGTCTCCATCCCGCCCTATCGAACACCGGGGAGCTGTTTTTT. Translating it yields CATSLHPALSNTGELFF.

This clonotype was picked up many times. V usage is TRBV12-3 or TRBV12-4 and J usage is TRBJ2-5, with a weak D call TRBD1 (5 bases). This CDR3 comprises 14 residues. Trimming shortened V by 7 bases and J by 0 bases, and 12 bases separated the two germline ends. The CDR3 is CASTRAADQETQYF. CDR3 DNA: TGTGCCAGCACCAGGGCTGCGGACCAAGAGACCCAGTACTTC.